This is a list of T cell receptor beta chains from one sample in a study of cytomegalovirus exposure and HLA in healthy donors. Sequenced by immunoSEQ multiplex PCR; TCRdb stores in-frame clones only, minus some. This table has approximately 170,000 clones, approximately 79% appearing once. Specimen: PBMCs. These receptors came from a male donor in good health and CMV-seronegative. Both conserved end residues are part of each CDR3. A D gene is named only where the DNA matches it firmly. The size field is filled for only some rows; it gives once, few, many or a size class.

clone_size	j_call	v_call	d_call	cdr3_aa	cdr3_nt
-	TRBJ1-1	TRBV5-6	TRBD1	CASSRQGPYMNTEAFF	TGTGCCAGCAGCAGACAGGGACCATATATGAACACTGAAGCTTTCTTT
-	TRBJ2-3	TRBV5-1	-	CASSLALVSDTQYF	TGCGCCAGCAGCTTGGCGTTAGTCTCAGATACGCAGTATTTT
-	TRBJ1-5	TRBV5-1	-	CASSLESADQPQHF	TGCGCCAGCAGCTTGGAGTCAGCGGATCAGCCCCAGCATTTT
few	TRBJ2-7	TRBV4-1	TRBD1	CASSQFTPGQRIHEQYF	TGCGCCAGCAGCCAGTTTACTCCGGGACAGAGGATCCACGAGCAGTACTTC
-	TRBJ1-2	TRBV9	-	CASSVARNINYGYTF	TGTGCCAGCAGCGTAGCCAGGAACATTAACTATGGCTACACCTTC
-	TRBJ1-3	TRBV7-9	-	CASSFAENTIYF	TGTGCCAGCAGCTTTGCAGAAAACACCATATATTTT
few	TRBJ2-2	TRBV14	TRBD2	CASSPSGDPNTGELFF	TGTGCCAGCAGCCCTAGCGGGGATCCGAACACCGGGGAGCTGTTTTTT
-	TRBJ2-4	TRBV7-9	TRBD1	CASSLATGGGLIRGIQYF	TGTGCCAGCAGCTTAGCGACAGGGGGCGGCCTTATTCGGGGCATTCAGTACTTC
once	TRBJ2-6	TRBV4-1	-	CASNAGSSGANGLTF	TGCGCCAGTAATGCCGGGAGCTCTGGGGCCAACGGCCTGACTTTC
few	TRBJ2-1	TRBV13	TRBD2	CASSATGTSFKAAVRWDEQFF	TGTGCCAGCAGCGCGACCGGGACTAGTTTTAAGGCCGCTGTAAGATGGGATGAGCAGTTCTTC
once	TRBJ1-1	TRBV5-1	-	CASSLHSLRRSTEAFF	TGCGCCAGCAGCTTACACTCCCTTCGGAGGAGCACTGAAGCTTTCTTT
once	TRBJ2-5	TRBV2	-	CASSYSQETQYF	TGTGCCAGCAGTTATTCCCAGGAGACCCAGTACTTC
-	TRBJ2-3	TRBV9	TRBD2	CASSVVAGGGGTDTQYF	TGTGCCAGCAGCGTCGTAGCGGGGGGTGGAGGCACAGATACGCAGTATTTT
-	TRBJ1-6	TRBV4-1	-	CASSQERGRFSPLHF	TGCGCCAGCAGCCAAGAGCGGGGACGTTTTTCACCCCTCCACTTT
-	TRBJ2-2	TRBV2	-	CASSYLTSGELFF	TGTGCCAGCAGCTACCTGACTAGCGGGGAGCTGTTTTTT
-	TRBJ1-2	TRBV30	TRBD1	CAWSADRVYGYTF	TGTGCCTGGAGTGCCGACAGGGTGTATGGCTACACCTTC
-	TRBJ1-4	TRBV5-1	-	CASSFKGANEKLFF	TGCGCCAGCAGCTTCAAGGGGGCTAATGAAAAACTGTTTTTT
-	TRBJ1-5	TRBV5-1	-	CASSQEGNQPQHF	TGCGCCAGCAGCCAAGAGGGCAATCAGCCCCAGCATTTT
-	TRBJ1-5	TRBV2	TRBD1	CASTKTGDGNQPQHF	TGTGCCAGCACCAAGACAGGGGATGGCAATCAGCCCCAGCATTTT
-	TRBJ2-7	TRBV5-1	TRBD2	CASSAGLAGPYEQYF	TGCGCCAGCAGCGCAGGACTAGCGGGGCCCTACGAGCAGTACTTC
few	TRBJ1-2	TRBV6-5	TRBD1	CASSRQGPNYGYTF	TGTGCCAGCAGTAGACAGGGACCTAACTATGGCTACACCTTC
-	TRBJ1-2	TRBV27	-	CASSNTGSRYGYTF	TGTGCCAGCAGTAATACAGGGTCTCGCTATGGCTACACCTTC
-	TRBJ2-6	TRBV5-6	TRBD1	CASSPEGGPWTGANVLTF	TGTGCCAGCAGCCCTGAAGGGGGCCCATGGACCGGGGCCAACGTCCTGACTTTC
few	TRBJ1-1	TRBV6-1	-	CASSEWGGNTEAFF	TGTGCCAGCAGTGAATGGGGGGGGAACACTGAAGCTTTCTTT
-	TRBJ2-1	TRBV7-2	TRBD2	CASSSRLAGGDEQFF	TGTGCCAGCAGCTCACGACTAGCGGGGGGCGATGAGCAGTTCTTC
-	TRBJ2-7	TRBV4-1	-	CASSQAQGFPEQYF	TGCGCCAGCAGCCAGGCTCAGGGCTTTCCCGAGCAGTACTTC
few	TRBJ2-3	TRBV9	TRBD2	CASSVAESRGGSEYF	TGTGCCAGCAGCGTAGCTGAGTCGCGGGGGGGCTCAGAGTATTTT
-	TRBJ1-2	TRBV5-6	-	CASSLAGSVNYGYTF	TGTGCCAGCAGCTTGGCCGGGTCGGTGAACTATGGCTACACCTTC
-	TRBJ1-6	TRBV4-1	-	CASSQDRGSPLHF	TGCGCCAGCAGCCAAGATCGAGGTTCACCCCTCCACTTT
-	TRBJ1-3	TRBV9	TRBD1	CASSLYGTGEAENTIYF	TGTGCCAGCAGCCTCTACGGTACAGGGGAGGCGGAAAACACCATATATTTT
-	TRBJ1-1	TRBV5-1	-	CASSSLGTRTEAFF	TGCGCCAGCAGTTCCCTGGGGACAAGGACTGAAGCTTTCTTT
-	TRBJ1-2	TRBV19	TRBD1	CASRSSGTARANYGYTF	TGTGCCAGTAGAAGCTCCGGGACAGCAAGAGCTAACTATGGCTACACCTTC
-	TRBJ2-1	TRBV19	TRBD2	CASNAGTSVRNEQFF	TGTGCCAGCAATGCCGGGACTAGCGTTAGGAATGAGCAGTTCTTC
-	TRBJ2-2	TRBV9	TRBD2	CASSTRTSGYLIDTGELFF	TGTGCCAGCAGCACCAGGACTAGCGGGTACCTCATTGACACCGGGGAGCTGTTTTTT
-	TRBJ1-1	TRBV6-1	TRBD1	CASSWDRVSNTEAFF	TGTGCCAGCAGCTGGGACAGGGTCTCGAACACTGAAGCTTTCTTT
-	TRBJ2-2	TRBV9	TRBD2	CASRATSGDTGELFF	TGTGCCAGCAGAGCGACTAGCGGTGACACCGGGGAGCTGTTTTTT
-	TRBJ1-1	TRBV18	-	CASSPGRGWEPNTEAFF	TGTGCCAGCTCACCGGGGAGAGGGTGGGAACCAAACACTGAAGCTTTCTTT
-	TRBJ1-4	TRBV11-2	-	CASSQRTIF	TGTGCCAGCAGCCAGAGGACAATTTTT
few	TRBJ2-6	TRBV30	-	CAWSVPLSGANVLTF	TGTGCCTGGAGTGTACCACTCTCTGGGGCCAACGTCCTGACTTTC
-	TRBJ1-2	TRBV4-1	-	CASSQDLGADYGYTF	TGCGCCAGCAGCCAAGATTTAGGGGCTGACTATGGCTACACCTTC
once	TRBJ1-2	TRBV6-1	-	CASSEFQGPTFHGYTF	TGTGCCAGCAGTGAATTTCAGGGGCCTACTTTTCATGGCTACACCTTC
-	TRBJ1-6	TRBV7-6	-	CASSQTGNSPLHF	TGTGCCAGCAGCCAAACGGGAAATTCACCCCTCCACTTT
few	TRBJ1-2	TRBV6-5	-	CASSYDRNYGYTF	TGTGCCAGCAGTTATGACAGAAACTATGGCTACACCTTC
-	TRBJ2-7	TRBV11-2	-	CASSLGRVAYEQYF	TGTGCCAGCAGCTTAGGGAGGGTAGCCTACGAGCAGTACTTC
-	TRBJ1-2	TRBV6-5	-	CASSRTANYGYTF	TGTGCCAGCAGCCGAACAGCAAACTATGGCTACACCTTC
-	TRBJ1-4	TRBV30	-	CAWSIWTANEKLFF	TGTGCCTGGAGTATTTGGACAGCTAATGAAAAACTGTTTTTT
-	TRBJ2-5	TRBV15	-	CAARSGGETQYF	TGTGCCGCACGGAGCGGTGGTGAGACCCAGTACTTC
-	TRBJ2-1	TRBV5-1	TRBD2	CASRPGLANNEQFF	TGCGCCAGCCGCCCGGGACTAGCGAACAATGAGCAGTTCTTC
-	TRBJ1-1	TRBV29-1	TRBD1	CSVETGGGTEAFF	TGCAGCGTTGAGACAGGGGGAGGCACTGAAGCTTTCTTT
-	TRBJ2-6	TRBV15	-	CATSRGQGVGANVLTF	TGTGCCACCAGCAGAGGTCAGGGCGTAGGAGCCAACGTCCTGACTTTC
few	TRBJ2-7	TRBV13	TRBD1	CASSQYGTGLTYEQYF	TGTGCCAGCAGCCAGTATGGGACAGGTCTGACCTACGAGCAGTACTTC
few	TRBJ2-2	TRBV12-5	TRBD1	CASGPGQGSGELFF	TGTGCTAGTGGACCGGGACAGGGCTCCGGGGAGCTGTTTTTT
once	TRBJ2-7	TRBV6-1	-	CASSLEPDGAYEQYF	TGTGCCAGCAGTCTTGAGCCTGACGGAGCCTACGAGCAGTACTTC
-	TRBJ1-2	TRBV2	TRBD1	CASRDPGQGLGYTF	TGTGCCAGCAGGGATCCGGGACAGGGTTTAGGCTACACCTTC
few	TRBJ2-1	TRBV7-8	TRBD2	CASSLGTSTGNEQFF	TGTGCCAGCAGCTTAGGGACTAGCACTGGGAATGAGCAGTTCTTC